This passage covers 15 T cell receptor beta chains from one sample sequenced in a study of patients and donors after allogeneic stem cell transplantation. TCRdb used MiXCR to reprocess the RT-PCR reads, holding one entry per CDR3 protein. The sample includes about a million distinct CDR3 sequences, approximately 19% of them seen just once. Sequenced: blood, either unsorted or a sorted T cell fraction (not recorded which). The origin of the receptors is a human donor who was either an allogeneic HSCT recipient or a stem cell or donor lymphocyte infusion donor (not recorded which). It is not recorded whose cells these are; they may come from a transplant donor.

This clonotype has at least ten counts. The chain employs TRBV10-2 and TRBJ2-1, with D possibly being TRBD1 (7 bases). V was cut by 6 bases and J by 7 bases, with 13 bases left in between. CDR3 length equals 13 residues. CDR1 WSHSY and CDR2 SAAADI come from the germline V gene. The CDR3 loop reads CASRAGGSNEQFF. Here the CDR3 DNA reads TGCGCCAGCAGGGCAGGGGGGTCTAATGAGCAGTTCTTC.

This clonotype was observed a handful of times. J is TRBJ2-7 and V is TRBV7-9, with D unresolved. The V and J ends lost 3 bases and 3 bases respectively, with 6 bases between them. The CDR3 is made up of 12 amino acids. Germline CDR1 reads SEHNR; CDR2 reads FQNEAQ (reference sequence). The CDR3, as DNA: TGTGCCAGCAGCTTCCCTTACTACGAGCAGTACTTC. Residues: CASSFPYYEQYF.

This clonotype occurred a few times. The V gene is TRBV5-1, the J gene TRBJ2-5, with a tentative D call TRBD1 (6 bases). V lost 5 bases, J lost 1 base, and 15 bases lay in between. The CDR3 has 15 residues. Germline CDR1 is SGHRS and CDR2 is YFSETQ. As DNA, the CDR3 is TGCGCCAGCAGTCCCGGACAGTTATTCCAAGAGACCCAGTACTTC. Translation gives CASSPGQLFQETQYF.

The chain is built from TRBV2 and TRBJ1-2; a possible D gene is TRBD1 (6 bases). Germline values: CDR1 SNHLY, CDR2 FYNNEI. The CDR3 loop spans 14 amino acids. V gave up 5 bases and J gave up 6 bases, with 16 bases separating them. DNA for the CDR3: TGTGCCAGCAGTCGAAGGGTACAGGGAAATGGCTACACCTTC. This sequence encodes CASSRRVQGNGYTF.

V gene TRBV30 combines with J gene TRBJ1-5, with 9 bases that match TRBD1. This CDR3 contains 15 residues. The germline V gene encodes CDR1 GTSNPN and CDR2 SVGIG (reference sequence). With V trimmed by 0 bases and J by 2 bases, 2 bases remained unmatched. In DNA form, the CDR3 reads TGTGCCTGGAGTGTACGACAGGGGGGCAATCAGCCCCAGCATTTT. Its translation: CAWSVRQGGNQPQHF.

The chain couples TRBV7-2 to TRBJ2-1, with D perhaps assigned TRBD1 or TRBD2 (5 bases each). In germline, CDR1 is SGHTA, CDR2 FQGNSA. Trimming left V 2 bases short and J 12 bases short, with 14 bases between. The CDR3 spans 13 residues. The CDR3 loop is CASSLRGDLWQFF. CDR3 DNA sequence: TGTGCCAGCAGCTTAAGAGGGGATCTATGGCAGTTCTTC.

This clonotype was counted a few times. Written as DNA, the CDR3 is TGTGCCACCGGCCAGCACACAGGCATGAACACTGAAGCTTTCTTT. Encoded protein: CATGQHTGMNTEAFF. The chain links TRBV12-3 or TRBV12-4 to TRBJ1-1, with TRBD1 as a possible D gene (5 bases). V lost 10 bases to trimming and J lost 0 bases, with 18 bases between them. This CDR3 is 15 amino acids long.

This clonotype was seen only a few times. The chain couples TRBV11-2 to TRBJ1-2, with D unresolved. The CDR3 length is 16 residues. V lost 1 base to trimming and J lost 0 bases, with 12 bases between them. CDR1 is SGHAT and CDR2 is FQNNGV in the germline V gene. The CDR3 sequence is CASSLAQDGSNYGYTF. In DNA, the CDR3 is TGTGCCAGCAGCTTAGCCCAAGACGGTTCTAACTATGGCTACACCTTC.

The CDR3 sequence: CASSLGKSEKLFF. CDR3 DNA: TGCGCCAGCAGCTTGGGGAAGTCTGAAAAACTGTTTTTT. This chain joins TRBV5-1 and TRBJ1-4; D ambiguous. V shed 0 bases and J shed 7 bases, with 7 bases lying between them. Germline V gene sequence: CDR1 SGHRS, CDR2 YFSETQ. CDR3 length: 13 amino acids. The full variable domain, completed using reference TRBV5-1 and TRBJ1-4, is KAGVTQTPRYLIKTRGQQVTLSCSPISGHRSVSWYQQTPGQGLQFLFEYFSETQRNKGNFPGRFSGRQFSNSRSEMNVSTLELGDSALYLCASSLGKSEKLFFGSGTQLSVL.

A few counts support this clonotype. The CDR3 bases are TGCGCCAGCAGCCAATTAAATGCAGGGGGCGCGGATACGCAGTATTTT. It translates to CASSQLNAGGADTQYF. The chain links TRBV4-3 to TRBJ2-3; 8 bases are a match to TRBD1. Germline lookup yields CDR1 LGHNA and CDR2 YSLEER. The CDR3 length is 16 residues. V shed 2 bases and J 6 bases; nucleotides not matched to a gene: 10.

This clonotype was counted only a few times. This chain uses TRBV27 with TRBJ2-1; TRBD2 aligns across 9 bases. Trimming cost V 5 bases and J 4 bases; bases outside gene matches: 6. CDR3 length equals 15 residues. In germline, CDR1 is MNHEY, CDR2 SMNVEV (reference sequence). For the CDR3, the DNA is TGTGCCAGCAGTCCTATAGCGGGGGAATACAATGAGCAGTTCTTC. Its protein is CASSPIAGEYNEQFF.

This clonotype was seen more than once but under ten times. V and J are TRBV25-1 and TRBJ2-3, with 8 bases lining up with TRBD1. V lost 2 bases to trimming and J lost 1 base; unmatched junction nucleotides: 2. The germline V gene encodes CDR1 MGHDK and CDR2 SYGVNS. The CDR3 contains 15 residues. CDR3 nucleotides: TGTGCCAGCAGTGAAGGGACAGGCCGCACAGATACGCAGTATTTT. Protein product: CASSEGTGRTDTQYF.

The chain combines TRBV27 with TRBJ1-5; the D is unclear. CDR1 MNHEY and CDR2 SMNVEV come from the germline V gene (reference sequence). CDR3 length: 16 amino acids. V lost 0 bases and J 0 bases, leaving 9 bases between the germline ends. CDR3 loop: CASSLSPDISNQPQHF. CDR3 nucleotide sequence: TGTGCCAGCAGTTTATCCCCAGATATTAGCAATCAGCCCCAGCATTTT.

The rearrangement uses TRBV6-1 and TRBJ2-7; TRBD1 agrees at 9 bases. Trimming cost V 7 bases and J 2 bases; bases outside gene matches: 9. This CDR3 spans 15 amino acids. The V gene's germline CDR1 is MNHNS and CDR2 SASEGT. CDR3 in DNA: TGTGCCAGCATTACAACCGGGACAGGGCCCTACGAGCAGTACTTC. This sequence encodes CASITTGTGPYEQYF.

This clonotype was detected only a few times. CDR3 in DNA: TGTGCCAGCAGTTCCTCCCCGGGACAGGGTGGTTCACCCCTCCACTTT. Encoded protein: CASSSSPGQGGSPLHF. The J gene is TRBJ1-6, the V gene TRBV12-3 or TRBV12-4, with 9 bases identical to TRBD1. This CDR3 is built from 16 residues. After removal of 4 bases from V and 9 bases from J, the junction contained 10 bases not matched to a gene.